This TCR beta chain is from a study of CD4 T cells in relation to SARS-CoV-2 and coronaviruses. At the level of the study: TCR beta CDR3s were sequenced after approximately nine-day antigen culture of PBMCs.

Assay: immunoSEQ multiplex PCR; the TCRdb copy retains only in-frame clones and omits some. The sample consists of some 30,000 clones, 75% to 80% of them appearing once. The unexposed donors gave CD4+ T cells in about 2010-2019, prior to COVID-19. After ten to eleven days of culture, CD4+ T cells were isolated. PBMCs were plated at two million per well in IL-2-containing medium. Cultures received half-medium IL-2 refreshes on days 3 and 7. Comment on this clone: Its antigen is not identified.

Regarding the study as a whole: This crossreactivity analysis covered spike protein alone, no other viral proteins.

The V gene's germline CDR1 is SGHNT and CDR2 YENEEA. CDR3 length: 16 residues. Germline trimming cut 5 bases from V and 7 bases from J; bases unmatched to any gene: 17. The chain recombines TRBV11-3 with TRBJ2-7; 7 positions agree with TRBD2. This receptor was obtained from a human donor in good health. Sample: CD4+ T cells from PBMCs, cultured in vitro. The CDR3 region is CASSPNHGGRLEEQYF. The DNA of the CDR3 is TGTGCCAGCAGCCCGAACCATGGCGGGAGATTGGAGGAGCAGTACTTC.